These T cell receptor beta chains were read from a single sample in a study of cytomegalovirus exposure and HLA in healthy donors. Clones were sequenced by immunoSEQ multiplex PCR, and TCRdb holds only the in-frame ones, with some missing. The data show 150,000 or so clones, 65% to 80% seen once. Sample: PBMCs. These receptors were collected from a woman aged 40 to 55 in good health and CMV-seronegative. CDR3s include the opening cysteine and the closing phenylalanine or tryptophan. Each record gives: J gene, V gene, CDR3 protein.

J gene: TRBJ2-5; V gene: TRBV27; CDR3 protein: CASSPLDFLRKTQYF
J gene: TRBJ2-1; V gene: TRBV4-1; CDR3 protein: CASRHKTLAEPPYNEQFF
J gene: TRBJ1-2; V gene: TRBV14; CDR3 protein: CASSPARDGYTF
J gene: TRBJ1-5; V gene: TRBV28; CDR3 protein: CASKGQFSNQPQHF
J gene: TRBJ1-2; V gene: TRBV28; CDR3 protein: CASRDTRGINYGYTF
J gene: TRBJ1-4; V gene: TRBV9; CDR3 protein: CASSADTGTQSDEKLFF
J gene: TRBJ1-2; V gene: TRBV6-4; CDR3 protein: CARTRRDILSRGYTF
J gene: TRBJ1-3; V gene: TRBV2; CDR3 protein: CASSEGTFGNTIYF
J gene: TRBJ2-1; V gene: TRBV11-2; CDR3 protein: CASSLDLFIHEQFF
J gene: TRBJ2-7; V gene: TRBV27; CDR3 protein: CASSLAGVAYEQYF
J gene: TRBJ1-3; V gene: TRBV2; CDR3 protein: CASNRVIDGNTIYF
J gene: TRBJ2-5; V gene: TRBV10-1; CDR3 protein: CASSSSGQGEGETQYF
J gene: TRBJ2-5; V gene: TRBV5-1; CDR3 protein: CASYKTGETQYF
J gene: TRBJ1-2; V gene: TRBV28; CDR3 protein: CASSLRDYGYTF
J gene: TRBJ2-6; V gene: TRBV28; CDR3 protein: CASSNRDRGRSGANVLTF
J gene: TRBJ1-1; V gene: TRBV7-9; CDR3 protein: CASTDRGNTEAFF
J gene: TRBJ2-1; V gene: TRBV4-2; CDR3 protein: CASSPTGTSGASYNEQFF
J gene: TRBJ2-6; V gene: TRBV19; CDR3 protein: CASSILQGSGANVLTF
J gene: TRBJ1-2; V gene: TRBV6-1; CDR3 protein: CASSEFIQGAPYGYTF
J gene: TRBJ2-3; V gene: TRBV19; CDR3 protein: CASRQGSGADTQYF
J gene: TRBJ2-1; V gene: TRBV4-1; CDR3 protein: CASSPRTGVLYNEQFF
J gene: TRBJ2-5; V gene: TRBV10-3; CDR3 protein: CAITATGEETQYF
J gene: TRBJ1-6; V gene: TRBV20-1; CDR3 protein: CSALQSSPLHF
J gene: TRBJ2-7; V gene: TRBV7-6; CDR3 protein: CASSSGQEGSYEQYF
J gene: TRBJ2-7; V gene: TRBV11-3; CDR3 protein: CASSYSGQRYEQYF
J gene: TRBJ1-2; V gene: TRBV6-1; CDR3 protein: CASSEGAGGYGYTF